This TCR beta chain originates from a study of T cell responses to AZD1222 COVID-19 vaccine. The CDR3 totals 13 residues. J was trimmed by 8 bases and V by 4 bases; bases with no gene match: 4. The germline gives CDR1 ENHRY, CDR2 SYGVKD. The data were produced by immunoSEQ multiplex PCR, yet TCRdb's version contains in-frame clones alone and is incomplete. The table has about 190,000 clones, 85% to 95% seen once; the top ten hold 1% to 1.5%. This specimen was peripheral blood, taken on day 0 of AZD1222 vaccination. The chain has TRBV10-3 and TRBJ1-2; 10 bases fit TRBD1. The receptor's source is an adult in good health. The CDR3: CAISATGGNGYTF. As DNA, the CDR3 is TGTGCCATCAGTGCGACAGGGGGCAACGGCTACACCTTC.